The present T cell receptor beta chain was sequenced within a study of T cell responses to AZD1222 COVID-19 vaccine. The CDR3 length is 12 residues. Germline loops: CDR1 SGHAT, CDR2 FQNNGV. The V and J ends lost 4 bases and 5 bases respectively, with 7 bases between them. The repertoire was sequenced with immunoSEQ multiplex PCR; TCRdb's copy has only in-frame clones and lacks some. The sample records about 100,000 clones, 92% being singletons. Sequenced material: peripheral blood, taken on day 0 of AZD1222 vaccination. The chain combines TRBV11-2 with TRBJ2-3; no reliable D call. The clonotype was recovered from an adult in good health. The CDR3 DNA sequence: TGTGCCAGCAGCTCTACCGGAGATACGCAGTATTTT. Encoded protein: CASSSTGDTQYF.